The clone carrying this TCR beta chain was seen a few times. Its target is unknown. The sample is drawn from a study of blood T cells in healthy people across ages. The study's findings and limits: Long-lived donors exceeded aged donors in naive CD4+ cells and diversity. Diversity figures derived from one million T cells were judged to underestimate the true value.

CDR1 and CDR2 (germline): LGHDT, YNNKEL (reference sequence). This CDR3 is 14 amino acids long. Trimming shortened V by 1 base and J by 4 bases, and 10 bases separated the two germline ends. PCR was performed a second time for about 7 to 12 cycles using a sample-barcoded 5' primer and a J-beta primer mix. Every cDNA was tagged by a template-switch adaptor with 12 random nucleotides. TCRdb used MiXCR to reprocess the 5' RACE reads, holding one entry per CDR3 protein. Of under 2,000,000 distinct CDR3 sequences listed, roughly 49% were seen once; the top ten hold less than 2.5%. The material sequenced was blood. The origin of this receptor is a woman aged 40 to 50 in good health. This chain uses TRBV3-1 with TRBJ1-2; D is possibly TRBD1 (6 bases). The CDR3, as DNA: TGTGCCAGCAGCCAAGGGGGGCAGATCTATGGCTACACCTTC. The encoded protein is CASSQGGQIYGYTF.